One sample yielded the 32 T cell receptor beta chains listed below, sequenced in a study of shared clonotypes between healthy human individuals. Clones were sequenced by immunoSEQ multiplex PCR, and TCRdb holds only the in-frame ones, with some missing. The table includes a few hundred thousand clones, 79% detected once. Sequenced sample: PBMCs. Every receptor here comes from a woman between 40 and 55 years old in good health. Some clones in this sample may be carry-over from other donors' samples.

The genes are TRBV28 and TRBJ2-1; 7 bases are a match to TRBD1. Looked up from germline, CDR1 is MDHEN and CDR2 is SYDVKM. The CDR3 spans 17 residues. V lost 7 bases, J lost 1 base, and 13 bases stayed unmatched. CDR3 sequence: CASTVNQGDRSYNEQFF. The DNA for the CDR3 is TGTGCCAGCACCGTAAACCAGGGGGACCGATCCTACAATGAGCAGTTCTTC. The full variable domain, in which reference TRBV28 and TRBJ2-1 provide the parts outside the CDR3, is DVKVTQSSRYLVKRTGEKVFLECVQDMDHENMFWYRQDPGLGLRLIYFSYDVKMKEKGDIPEGYSVSREKKERFSLILESASTNQTSMYLCASTVNQGDRSYNEQFFGPGTRLTVL.

The chain has TRBV29-1 and TRBJ2-1; TRBD2 matches 9 bases. Germline-derived CDR1 and CDR2 are SQVTM and ANQGSEA. This CDR3 comprises 14 residues. With V trimmed by 3 bases and J by 9 bases, 9 bases remained unmatched. CDR3 residues: CSVDAAGGPSEQFF. DNA for the CDR3: TGCAGCGTTGATGCTGCGGGAGGGCCCAGTGAGCAGTTCTTC.

The chain links TRBV2 to TRBJ2-2; 8 bases are shared with TRBD1. Germline CDR1 SNHLY, CDR2 FYNNEI. The CDR3 sequence is 15 residues long. V dropped 6 bases and J dropped 4; count of bases not matched to a gene: 7. CDR3 sequence reads: CASSPGGWSTGELFF. The DNA for the CDR3 is TGTGCCAGCAGCCCAGGGGGCTGGTCCACCGGGGAGCTGTTTTTT.

The chain uses TRBV5-4 and TRBJ2-1, with no clear D. Deletions cut 2 bases from V and 8 bases from J, with 14 bases between. Germline-derived CDR1 and CDR2 are SGHNT and YYREEE (reference sequence). CDR3 length: 14 residues. As DNA, the CDR3 is TGTGCCAGCAGCTTTCGCGGTGTAGGTTATGAGCAGTTCTTC. Amino acids: CASSFRGVGYEQFF.

The V gene is TRBV19, the J gene TRBJ1-2; D is undetermined. The ends were cut back, 5 bases at V and 3 bases at J, with 13 bases in the middle. This CDR3 is built from 14 residues. Germline V lookup: CDR1 LNHDA, CDR2 SQIVND (reference sequence). The CDR3: CASSRREFDYGYTF. CDR3 DNA sequence: TGTGCCAGTAGTCGGCGGGAGTTTGACTATGGCTACACCTTC. Supplemented by reference TRBV19 and TRBJ1-2, the full variable domain reads DGGITQSPKYLFRKEGQNVTLSCEQNLNHDAMYWYRQDPGQGLRLIYYSQIVNDFQKGDIAEGYSVSREKKESFPLTVTSAQKNPTAFYLCASSRREFDYGYTFGSGTRLTVV.

The chain couples TRBV30 to TRBJ2-1, with D perhaps matching TRBD1 (5 bases). CDR3 length equals 15 residues. Trimming shortened V by 3 bases and J by 6 bases, and 18 bases separated the two germline ends. Germline CDR1 GTSNPN, CDR2 SVGIG (reference sequence). The CDR3 sequence is CAWRSDIRVGNEQFF. The CDR3 DNA sequence: TGTGCCTGGAGATCGGACATAAGAGTGGGCAATGAGCAGTTCTTC.

The V call is TRBV19, the J call TRBJ2-1; no clear D. The CDR3 has 14 residues. V lost 6 bases and J lost 1, with 10 bases in between. Per the germline V gene, CDR1 is LNHDA and CDR2 is SQIVND (reference sequence). The CDR3 region is CASSERISYNEQFF. Written as DNA, the CDR3 is TGTGCCAGTAGCGAAAGGATATCCTACAATGAGCAGTTCTTC. Based on the CDR3 plus reference TRBV19 and TRBJ2-1, the full variable domain is DGGITQSPKYLFRKEGQNVTLSCEQNLNHDAMYWYRQDPGQGLRLIYYSQIVNDFQKGDIAEGYSVSREKKESFPLTVTSAQKNPTAFYLCASSERISYNEQFFGPGTRLTVL.

The sample holds many counts of this clone. Other DNA sequences from this sample encode an identical CDR3 as well. The chain employs TRBV7-3 and TRBJ2-7, with a possible D match to TRBD1 (5 bases). Trimming took off 6 bases at V and 3 bases at J, with 9 bases between the two ends. The CDR3 is made up of 12 amino acids. Per germline, CDR1 SGHTA and CDR2 FQGTGA. The CDR3: CASSRQGYEQYF. The CDR3 nucleotides are TGTGCCAGCAGTCGCCAGGGCTACGAGCAGTACTTC. Combining the CDR3 with reference TRBV7-3 and TRBJ2-7 gives the whole variable domain GAGVSQTPSNKVTEKGKYVELRCDPISGHTALYWYRQSLGQGPEFLIYFQGTGAADDSGLPNDRFFAVRPEGSVSTLKIQRTERGDSAVYLCASSRQGYEQYFGPGTRLTVT.

The CDR3 sequence is CASSGEGVLAYEQYF. The CDR3 bases are TGTGCCAGCAGCGGGGAAGGGGTGTTGGCCTACGAGCAGTACTTC. This chain connects TRBV5-4 to TRBJ2-7, with D tentatively TRBD1 (5 bases). The germline V gene has CDR1 SGHNT and CDR2 YYREEE (reference sequence). The V end lost 4 bases, the J end lost 2 bases, and 16 bases lay between the germline ends. The CDR3 sequence is 15 residues long.

The V and J genes are TRBV27 and TRBJ2-7; 8 bases agree with TRBD1. CDR3 length equals 23 residues. Germline CDR1 MNHEY, CDR2 SMNVEV (reference sequence). The V segment lost 0 bases and the J segment 0 bases; nucleotides outside the gene matches: 25. CDR3 amino acids: CASSLSSPLHQEPGTGTSYEQYF. The CDR3 coding sequence is TGTGCCAGCAGTTTATCGAGTCCCCTTCACCAAGAACCAGGGACAGGAACCTCCTACGAGCAGTACTTC.

The chain has TRBV28 and TRBJ2-3, with D uncertain. The CDR3 consists of 15 residues. Germline lookup yields CDR1 MDHEN and CDR2 SYDVKM. V gave up 4 bases and J gave up 0 bases, with 11 bases separating them. This CDR3 is CASSSPTRSTDTQYF. DNA for the CDR3: TGTGCCAGCAGTTCCCCAACACGAAGCACAGATACGCAGTATTTT.

Here the CDR3 DNA reads TGTGCCAGCAGTTTGGCTACAGGGACGGGGTCAGGTGGCTACACCTTC. Translation gives CASSLATGTGSGGYTF. This sequence joins TRBV28 and TRBJ1-2; tentative D call: TRBD1 (6 bases). V was trimmed by 3 bases and J by 7 bases, leaving 21 bases between them. The germline V gene has CDR1 MDHEN and CDR2 SYDVKM. The CDR3 covers 16 residues.

The gene calls are TRBV5-6 and TRBJ2-5; D is perhaps TRBD2 (7 bases). The V end lost 4 bases, the J end lost 3 bases, and 10 bases lay between the germline ends. The germline V gene has CDR1 SGHDT and CDR2 YYEEEE. This CDR3 is built from 13 residues. The CDR3, as DNA: TGTGCCAGCAGCAAGGGGGGGGAAGAGACCCAGTACTTC. This sequence encodes CASSKGGEETQYF.

The chain joins TRBV15 to TRBJ2-1; TRBD1 or TRBD2 may be the D gene (6 bases each). This CDR3 has 13 amino acids. Germline CDR1 and CDR2: LNHNV and YYDKDF (reference sequence). Trimming left V 10 bases short and J 3 bases short, with 13 bases between. The CDR3 coding sequence is TGTGCCAGCGCCAGGGGAGGCTACAATGAGCAGTTCTTC. It is translated as CASARGGYNEQFF. Full variable domain (outside the CDR3, taken from reference TRBV15 and TRBJ2-1): DAMVIQNPRYQVTQFGKPVTLSCSQTLNHNVMYWYQQKSSQAPKLLFHYYDKDFNNEADTPDNFQSRRPNTSFCFLDIRSPGLGDTAMYLCASARGGYNEQFFGPGTRLTVL.

This clone was picked up a small number of times. The genes are TRBV11-3 and TRBJ2-2; 8 bases fit TRBD2. CDR1 is SGHNT, CDR2 YENEEA, per germline. The CDR3 is made up of 17 amino acids. V lost 5 bases and J lost 3; bases outside the gene matches: 11. The CDR3 region is CASSENSAGVYTGELFF. In DNA, the CDR3 is TGTGCCAGCAGCGAGAACTCAGCGGGAGTGTACACCGGGGAGCTGTTTTTT.

This clone has just a few counts. The chain carries TRBV7-2 and TRBJ1-2; D gene unclear. The CDR3 runs to 14 residues. Germline V gene lookup returns CDR1 SGHTA and CDR2 FQGNSA. The ends were cut back, 1 base at V and 1 base at J, with 7 bases in the middle. CDR3 sequence reads: CASSLEVGNYGYTF. CDR3 DNA sequence: TGTGCCAGCAGCTTAGAAGTGGGTAACTATGGCTACACCTTC.

This chain joins TRBV11-2 and TRBJ2-3; 7 nucleotides match TRBD2. CDR1 SGHAT and CDR2 FQNNGV come from the germline V gene. J lost 8 bases, V lost 2 bases, and 7 bases had no gene match. This CDR3 is built from 14 residues. The CDR3 DNA is TGTGCCAGCAGCTTATTGCGGGAGAGGTTTACGCAGTATTTT. It encodes CASSLLRERFTQYF.

V is TRBV29-1 and J is TRBJ1-1; D gene uncertain. V dropped 7 bases and J dropped 4 bases, with 10 bases sitting between them. CDR1 SQVTM and CDR2 ANQGSEA come from the germline V gene. CDR3 length equals 11 residues. The CDR3 region has the DNA TGCAGCGCCCATGTTGCCACTGAAGCTTTCTTT. Translating gives CSAHVATEAFF.

This clone has more than one count but fewer than ten. The rearrangement joins TRBV4-3 to TRBJ2-6, with 8 nucleotides matching TRBD1. The germline CDR1 and CDR2 sequences are LGHNA and YSLEER. Losses at the gene ends were 1 base for V and 3 bases for J; bases not matched to a gene: 5. The CDR3 has 17 residues. This CDR3 is CASSQVPGGDGANVLTF. CDR3 nucleotide sequence: TGCGCCAGCAGCCAAGTCCCAGGGGGCGATGGGGCCAACGTCCTGACTTTC.

The chain recombines TRBV2 with TRBJ2-5; D gene uncertain. Germline-derived CDR1 and CDR2 are SNHLY and FYNNEI. The CDR3 has 18 residues. V lost 2 bases and J 1 base, leaving 20 bases between the germline ends. CDR3 protein: CASSEYSFLPRSQETQYF. The CDR3 DNA is TGTGCCAGCAGTGAATATTCATTTCTACCCAGGTCCCAAGAGACCCAGTACTTC.

This clone occurred once. The chain joins TRBV9 to TRBJ2-1, with D perhaps TRBD2 (6 bases). V was pared by 4 bases and J by 7 bases, with 18 bases between. Germline CDR1 reads SGDLS; CDR2 reads YYNGEE. This CDR3 is 15 amino acids long. The CDR3 loop is CASSPTGTSRNEQFF. The CDR3 nucleotides read TGTGCCAGCAGCCCCACCGGGACTTCAAGGAATGAGCAGTTCTTC.

V usage is TRBV4-2 and J usage is TRBJ2-7, with 12 bases identical to TRBD2. Germline loops: CDR1 LGHNA, CDR2 YNFKEQ. The junction had 5 bases not matched to a gene; V was cut back by 1 base and J by 7 bases. This CDR3 has 15 amino acids. This CDR3 is CASSQGTSGMKEQYF. Written as DNA, the CDR3 is TGTGCCAGCAGCCAAGGGACTAGCGGGATGAAAGAGCAGTACTTC.

The chain carries TRBV10-3 and TRBJ2-5; 8 positions agree with TRBD2. The CDR3 is 16 amino acids. Trimming removed 3 bases from V and 4 bases from J; junction bases left unmatched: 10. CDR1 is ENHRY, CDR2 SYGVKD, per germline. Here the CDR3 reads CAISEGGTRGRETQYF. The CDR3 bases are TGTGCCATCAGTGAAGGGGGGACTAGGGGACGAGAGACCCAGTACTTC.

The chain carries TRBV28 and TRBJ2-1, with 7 bases identical to TRBD1. There are 15 residues in the CDR3. Germline CDR1 and CDR2: MDHEN and SYDVKM. V shed 6 bases and J 0 bases; nucleotides not matched to a gene: 5. The CDR3: CASRETGVSYNEQFF. The CDR3 nucleotides read TGTGCCAGCAGGGAAACAGGGGTCTCCTACAATGAGCAGTTCTTC. Filled out from reference TRBV28 and TRBJ2-1, the complete variable domain reads DVKVTQSSRYLVKRTGEKVFLECVQDMDHENMFWYRQDPGLGLRLIYFSYDVKMKEKGDIPEGYSVSREKKERFSLILESASTNQTSMYLCASRETGVSYNEQFFGPGTRLTVL.

The V and J genes are TRBV5-1 and TRBJ2-5, with D tentatively TRBD1 (5 bases). This CDR3 comprises 14 residues. V lost 8 bases to trimming and J lost 2 bases, with 16 bases between them. In germline, CDR1 is SGHRS, CDR2 YFSETQ. CDR3 sequence reads: CASTTGAPQETQYF. The CDR3 nucleotides are TGCGCCAGTACTACTGGGGCGCCACAAGAGACCCAGTACTTC.

This clone has only a few counts. The chain carries TRBV30 and TRBJ1-5; 7 bases line up with TRBD1. With V trimmed by 3 bases and J by 6 bases, 8 bases remained unmatched. This CDR3 has 14 amino acids. Germline V gene data show CDR1 as GTSNPN and CDR2 as SVGIG (reference sequence). The CDR3 region is CAWSANRGGQPQHF. The CDR3 DNA is TGTGCCTGGAGCGCGAACAGGGGAGGTCAGCCCCAGCATTTT. Using reference TRBV30 and TRBJ1-5 for the parts outside the CDR3, the full variable domain is SQTIHQWPATLVQPVGSPLSLECTVEGTSNPNLYWYRQAAGRGLQLLFYSVGIGQISSEVPQNLSASRPQDRQFILSSKKLLLSDSGFYLCAWSANRGGQPQHFGDGTRLSIL.

The chain recombines TRBV14 with TRBJ1-2, with D unresolved. V was shortened by 0 bases and J by 0 bases, with 5 bases between the two germline ends. The V gene's germline CDR1 is SGHDN and CDR2 FVKESK. The CDR3 spans 14 residues. DNA for the CDR3: TGTGCCAGCAGCCAAGATTCCGCTAACTATGGCTACACCTTC. As protein: CASSQDSANYGYTF.

DNA for the CDR3: TGTGCCAGCACCACGTGGAACACCGGGGAGCTGTTTTTT. Amino acids: CASTTWNTGELFF. The chain is built from TRBV27 and TRBJ2-2, with D uncertain. From germline, CDR1 is MNHEY and CDR2 SMNVEV (reference sequence). The CDR3 covers 13 residues. Between the trimmed V and J ends, which lost 7 bases and 1 base, there was a span of 7 bases.

This chain links TRBV19 with TRBJ2-3; 7 bases agree with TRBD2. The ends lost 7 bases at V and 0 bases at J; junction bases unmatched: 10. The CDR3 has 16 amino acids. CDR1 and CDR2 from the germline V gene are LNHDA and SQIVND (reference sequence). CDR3 sequence: CASNQWGGSSTDTQYF. The CDR3 DNA sequence: TGTGCCAGTAACCAGTGGGGGGGTTCCAGCACAGATACGCAGTATTTT. Full variable domain (rest looked up from reference TRBV19 and TRBJ2-3): DGGITQSPKYLFRKEGQNVTLSCEQNLNHDAMYWYRQDPGQGLRLIYYSQIVNDFQKGDIAEGYSVSREKKESFPLTVTSAQKNPTAFYLCASNQWGGSSTDTQYFGPGTRLTVL.

This clone was seen repeatedly, ten times or more. This chain uses TRBV6-1 with TRBJ1-1; D remains ambiguous. CDR1 and CDR2 from the germline V gene are MNHNS and SASEGT. The CDR3 is made up of 13 amino acids. V lost 0 bases and J 1 base, leaving 3 bases between the germline ends. The CDR3 coding sequence is TGTGCCAGCAGTGAAGCGCGGAACACTGAAGCTTTCTTT. It yields the protein CASSEARNTEAFF.

The rearrangement uses TRBV6-1 and TRBJ2-1; 7 bases are a match to TRBD1. The V segment lost 0 bases and the J segment 2 bases; nucleotides outside the gene matches: 7. This CDR3 is built from 17 residues. Germline values: CDR1 MNHNS, CDR2 SASEGT. CDR3 DNA sequence: TGTGCCAGCAGTGAAGCTTCGACAGGGTGGGCCTACAATGAGCAGTTCTTC. Its protein is CASSEASTGWAYNEQFF.

In DNA, the CDR3 is TGTGCCAGCAGCTCTCTAGCGGGAGGGACCGGGACCCAGTACTTC. It yields the protein CASSSLAGGTGTQYF. V and J are TRBV2 and TRBJ2-5; TRBD2 matches 12 bases. The CDR3 is 15 amino acids. Germline V gives CDR1 SNHLY, CDR2 FYNNEI. Losses at the gene ends were 6 bases for V and 7 bases for J; bases not matched to a gene: 9.